The present TCR beta chain was sequenced within a study of Tregs in tolerant kidney transplant recipients. CD4+CD25+CD127- Tregs, CD4+CD25- non-Tregs, CD4 and CD8 cells were sorted. Sequencing was performed with immunoSEQ multiplex PCR; in TCRdb, only in-frame clones are kept and a portion is missing. The sample carries around 78,000 clones, approximately 90% recorded once. The CDR3 runs to 14 residues. Germline loops: CDR1 SGDLS, CDR2 YYNGEE. Trimming pared 0 bases from V and 9 bases from J, leaving 13 bases between. This TCR came from a human donor who received a combined kidney and bone marrow transplant. This chain joins TRBV9 and TRBJ2-1; D is uncertain. Sequenced material: Tregs from blood, taken before the transplant. CDR3 protein: CASSVAPSFPEQFF. The CDR3, as DNA: TGTGCCAGCAGCGTAGCCCCTAGTTTTCCTGAGCAGTTCTTC.